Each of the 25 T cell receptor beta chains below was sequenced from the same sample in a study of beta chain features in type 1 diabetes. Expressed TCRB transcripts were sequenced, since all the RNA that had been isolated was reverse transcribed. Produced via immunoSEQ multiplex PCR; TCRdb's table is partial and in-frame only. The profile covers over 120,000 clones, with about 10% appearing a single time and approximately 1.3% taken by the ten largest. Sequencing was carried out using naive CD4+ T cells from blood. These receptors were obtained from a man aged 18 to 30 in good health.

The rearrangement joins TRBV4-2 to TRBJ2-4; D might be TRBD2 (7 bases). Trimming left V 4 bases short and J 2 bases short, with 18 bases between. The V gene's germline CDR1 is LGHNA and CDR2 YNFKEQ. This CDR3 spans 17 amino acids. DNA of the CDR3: TGTGCCAGCAGCCCTTTTGAGAGGGGGGGACCCAAAAACATTCAGTACTTC. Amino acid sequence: CASSPFERGGPKNIQYF.

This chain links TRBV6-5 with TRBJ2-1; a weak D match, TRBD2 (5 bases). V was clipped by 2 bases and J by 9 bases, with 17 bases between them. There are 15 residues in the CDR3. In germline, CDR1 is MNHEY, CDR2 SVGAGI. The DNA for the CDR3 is TGTGCCAGCAGTTACCCTGCCGCGGGCGGAATTGAGCAGTTCTTC. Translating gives CASSYPAAGGIEQFF.

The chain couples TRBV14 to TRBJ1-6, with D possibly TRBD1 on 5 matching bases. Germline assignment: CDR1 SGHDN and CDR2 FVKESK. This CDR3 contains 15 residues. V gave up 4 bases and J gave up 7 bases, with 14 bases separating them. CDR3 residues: CASSREWGANSPLHF. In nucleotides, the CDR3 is TGTGCCAGCAGCCGTGAGTGGGGCGCAAATTCACCCCTCCACTTT. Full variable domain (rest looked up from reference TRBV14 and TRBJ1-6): EAGVTQFPSHSVIEKGQTVTLRCDPISGHDNLYWYRRVMGKEIKFLLHFVKESKQDESGMPNNRFLAERTGGTYSTLKVQPAELEDSGVYFCASSREWGANSPLHFGNGTRLTVT.

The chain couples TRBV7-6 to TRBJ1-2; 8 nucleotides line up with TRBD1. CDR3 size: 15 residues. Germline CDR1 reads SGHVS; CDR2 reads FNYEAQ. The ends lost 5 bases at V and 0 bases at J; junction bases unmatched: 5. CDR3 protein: CASSTGGSPNYGYTF. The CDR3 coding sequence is TGTGCCAGCAGCACAGGGGGGTCCCCTAACTATGGCTACACCTTC.

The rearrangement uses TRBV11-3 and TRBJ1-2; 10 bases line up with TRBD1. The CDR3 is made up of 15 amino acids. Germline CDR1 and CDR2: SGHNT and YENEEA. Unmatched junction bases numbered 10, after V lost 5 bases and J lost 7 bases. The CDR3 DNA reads TGTGCCAGCAGCGCCCCCGGGACAGGGGTTGGTGGCTACACCTTC. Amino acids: CASSAPGTGVGGYTF.

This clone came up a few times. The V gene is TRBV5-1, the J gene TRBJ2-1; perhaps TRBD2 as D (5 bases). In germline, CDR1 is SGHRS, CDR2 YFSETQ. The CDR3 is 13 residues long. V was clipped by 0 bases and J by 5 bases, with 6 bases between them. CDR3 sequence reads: CASSLAGNNEQFF. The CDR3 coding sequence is TGCGCCAGCAGCTTGGCCGGGAACAATGAGCAGTTCTTC.

The CDR3 is CASTTTPGRYQPQHF. The DNA for the CDR3 is TGTGCCAGCACCACTACTCCGGGGAGATATCAGCCCCAGCATTTT. The chain has TRBV6-9 and TRBJ1-5; D gene uncertain. CDR1 and CDR2 (germline): MNHGY, SVAAGI. The CDR3 runs to 15 residues. V lost 7 bases and J 5 bases, leaving 18 bases between the germline ends.

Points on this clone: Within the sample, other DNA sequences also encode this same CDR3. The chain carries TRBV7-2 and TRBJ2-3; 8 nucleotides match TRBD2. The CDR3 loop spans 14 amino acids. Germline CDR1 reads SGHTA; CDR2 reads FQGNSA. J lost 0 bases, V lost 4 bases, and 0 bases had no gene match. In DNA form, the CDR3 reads TGTGCCAGCAGCTCTAGCGGGAGCACAGATACGCAGTATTTT. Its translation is CASSSSGSTDTQYF.

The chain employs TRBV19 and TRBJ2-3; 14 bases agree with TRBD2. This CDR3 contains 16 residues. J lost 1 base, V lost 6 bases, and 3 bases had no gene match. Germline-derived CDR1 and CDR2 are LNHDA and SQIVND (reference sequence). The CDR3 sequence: CASRPGLAGGTDTQYF. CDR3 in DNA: TGTGCCAGTAGACCGGGACTAGCGGGGGGCACAGATACGCAGTATTTT.

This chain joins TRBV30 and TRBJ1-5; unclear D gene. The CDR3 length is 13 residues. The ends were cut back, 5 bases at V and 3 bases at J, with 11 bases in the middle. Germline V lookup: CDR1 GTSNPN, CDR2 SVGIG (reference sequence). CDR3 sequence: CAWGNRDNQPQHF. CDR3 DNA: TGTGCCTGGGGAAACAGAGACAATCAGCCCCAGCATTTT.

The CDR3 sequence is CASSPGTGANVLTF. The CDR3 DNA reads as TGCGCCAGCAGTCCGGGGACTGGGGCCAACGTCCTGACTTTC. V gene TRBV10-1 combines with J gene TRBJ2-6; D is possibly TRBD2 (5 bases). Trimming cost V 5 bases and J 2 bases, with 7 bases left between them. The V gene's germline CDR1 is WNHNN and CDR2 SYGVQD (reference sequence). The CDR3 covers 14 residues.

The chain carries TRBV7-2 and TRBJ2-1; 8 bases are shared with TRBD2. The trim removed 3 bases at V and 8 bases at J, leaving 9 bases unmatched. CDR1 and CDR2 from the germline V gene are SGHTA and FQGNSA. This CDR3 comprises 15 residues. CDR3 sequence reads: CASSFSTSGRDEQFF. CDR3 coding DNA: TGTGCCAGCAGCTTCAGTACTAGCGGACGAGATGAGCAGTTCTTC.

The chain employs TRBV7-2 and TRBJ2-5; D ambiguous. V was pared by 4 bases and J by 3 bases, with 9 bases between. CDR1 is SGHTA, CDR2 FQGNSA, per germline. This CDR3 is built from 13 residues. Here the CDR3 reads CASSSYAKETQYF. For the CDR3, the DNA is TGTGCCAGCAGCTCCTACGCAAAAGAGACCCAGTACTTC.

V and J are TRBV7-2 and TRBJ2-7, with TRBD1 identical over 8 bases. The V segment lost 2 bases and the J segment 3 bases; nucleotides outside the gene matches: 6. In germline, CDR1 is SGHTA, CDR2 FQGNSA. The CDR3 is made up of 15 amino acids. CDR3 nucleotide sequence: TGTGCCAGCAGCTTAAATGGACAGGGCGTCTACGAGCAGTACTTC. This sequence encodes CASSLNGQGVYEQYF.

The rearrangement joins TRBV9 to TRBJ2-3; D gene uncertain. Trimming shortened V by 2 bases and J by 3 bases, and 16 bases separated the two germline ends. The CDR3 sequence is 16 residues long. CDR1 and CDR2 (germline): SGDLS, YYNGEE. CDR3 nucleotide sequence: TGTGCCAGCAGCGTCCCTGAGCTAGTGAGGACAGATACGCAGTATTTT. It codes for CASSVPELVRTDTQYF.

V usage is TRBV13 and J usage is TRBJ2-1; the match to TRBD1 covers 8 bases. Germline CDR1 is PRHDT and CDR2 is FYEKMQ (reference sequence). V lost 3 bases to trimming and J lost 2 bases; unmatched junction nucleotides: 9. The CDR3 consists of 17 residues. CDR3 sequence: CASSFQSDRVTYNEQFF. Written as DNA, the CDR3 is TGTGCCAGCAGCTTCCAATCGGACAGGGTGACCTACAATGAGCAGTTCTTC.

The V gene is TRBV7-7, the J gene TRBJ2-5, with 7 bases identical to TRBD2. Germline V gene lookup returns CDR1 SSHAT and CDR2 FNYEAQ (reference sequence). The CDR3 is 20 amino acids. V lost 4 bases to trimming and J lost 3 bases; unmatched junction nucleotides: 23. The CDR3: CASSSPRVGGKLAGEETQYF. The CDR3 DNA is TGTGCCAGCAGCTCCCCTCGGGTTGGAGGGAAACTGGCGGGGGAAGAGACCCAGTACTTC.

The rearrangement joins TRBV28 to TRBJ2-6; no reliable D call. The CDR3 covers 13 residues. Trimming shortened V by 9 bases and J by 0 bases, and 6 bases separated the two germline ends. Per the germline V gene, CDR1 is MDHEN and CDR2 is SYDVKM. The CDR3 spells CASLSSGANVLTF. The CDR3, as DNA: TGTGCCAGTCTAAGCTCTGGGGCCAACGTCCTGACTTTC. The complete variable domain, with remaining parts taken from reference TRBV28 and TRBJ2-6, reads DVKVTQSSRYLVKRTGEKVFLECVQDMDHENMFWYRQDPGLGLRLIYFSYDVKMKEKGDIPEGYSVSREKKERFSLILESASTNQTSMYLCASLSSGANVLTFGAGSRLTVL.

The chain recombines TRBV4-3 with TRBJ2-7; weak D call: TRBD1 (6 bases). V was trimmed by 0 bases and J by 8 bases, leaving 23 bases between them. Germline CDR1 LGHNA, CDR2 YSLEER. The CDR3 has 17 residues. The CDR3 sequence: CASSQDISLQGSFQQYF. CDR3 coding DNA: TGCGCCAGCAGCCAAGATATTTCGCTGCAGGGGTCCTTTCAGCAGTACTTC.

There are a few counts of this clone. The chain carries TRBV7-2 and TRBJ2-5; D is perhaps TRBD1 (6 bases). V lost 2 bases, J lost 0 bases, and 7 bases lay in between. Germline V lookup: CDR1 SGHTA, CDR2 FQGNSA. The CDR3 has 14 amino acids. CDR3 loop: CASSLNRDQETQYF. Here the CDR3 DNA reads TGTGCCAGCAGCTTAAACAGGGACCAAGAGACCCAGTACTTC.

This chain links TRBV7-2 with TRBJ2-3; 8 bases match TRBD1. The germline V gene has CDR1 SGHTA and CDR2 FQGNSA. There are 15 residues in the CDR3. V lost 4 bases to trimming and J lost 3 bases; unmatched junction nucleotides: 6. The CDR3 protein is CASSSGTGKTDTQYF. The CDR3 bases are TGTGCCAGCAGCTCCGGGACAGGCAAGACAGATACGCAGTATTTT.

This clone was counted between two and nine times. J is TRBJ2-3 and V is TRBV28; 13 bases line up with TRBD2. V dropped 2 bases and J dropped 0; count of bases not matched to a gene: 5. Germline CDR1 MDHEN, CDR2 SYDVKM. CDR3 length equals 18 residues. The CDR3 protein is CASSLIGLAGASTDTQYF. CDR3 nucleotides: TGTGCCAGCAGTTTAATCGGACTAGCGGGGGCTAGCACAGATACGCAGTATTTT.

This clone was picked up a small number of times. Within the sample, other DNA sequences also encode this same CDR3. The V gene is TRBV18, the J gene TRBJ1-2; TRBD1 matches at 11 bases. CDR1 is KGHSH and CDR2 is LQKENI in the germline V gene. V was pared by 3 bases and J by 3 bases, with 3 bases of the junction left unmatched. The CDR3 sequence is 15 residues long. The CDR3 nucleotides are TGTGCCAGCTCACCTGGACAGGGGGCCGACTATGGCTACACCTTC. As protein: CASSPGQGADYGYTF.

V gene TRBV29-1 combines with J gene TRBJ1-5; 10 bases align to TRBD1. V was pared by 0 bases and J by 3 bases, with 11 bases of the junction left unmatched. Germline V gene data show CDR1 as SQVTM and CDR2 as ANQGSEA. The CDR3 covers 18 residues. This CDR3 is CSVEDKRGDRGFNQPQHF. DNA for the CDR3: TGCAGCGTTGAAGATAAAAGGGGGGACAGGGGCTTCAATCAGCCCCAGCATTTT.

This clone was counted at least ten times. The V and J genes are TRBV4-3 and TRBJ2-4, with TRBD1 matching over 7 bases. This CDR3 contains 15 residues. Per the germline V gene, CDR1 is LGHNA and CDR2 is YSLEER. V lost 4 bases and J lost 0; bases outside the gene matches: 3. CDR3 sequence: CASSLTGVAKNIQYF. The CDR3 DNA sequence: TGCGCCAGCAGCCTAACAGGGGTAGCCAAAAACATTCAGTACTTC.